In this sample, the clone carrying this TCR beta chain turned up many times. Its specificity is not known. The data stem from a study of regulatory T cells in long-lasting Graves disease. Study-level findings and limits: Not thyroid tissue but only peripheral blood was studied.

Sample time point: newly diagnosed GD, antithyroid drugs for less than 3 months. The TCR library was made from RNA that had been extracted from PBMCs in TRIzol. This CDR3 contains 13 residues. The V end lost 7 bases, the J end lost 7 bases, and 16 bases lay between the germline ends. Arm-PCR of CDR3 regions and iRepertoire HTBI primers were the basis on which TCR beta libraries were built. TCRdb re-called the multiplex PCR reads with MiXCR, one entry per CDR3 protein. The sample records 510,000 or so distinct CDR3 sequences, around 11% being singletons. This sample also belongs to another study, concerning T cells in Graves' hyperthyroidism and ophthalmopathy.

V is TRBV12-3 or TRBV12-4 and J is TRBJ1-1; no reliable D call. The origin of this receptor is a woman in her twenties or thirties with Graves disease. The starting material was peripheral blood mononuclear cells (PBMCs), obtained at new diagnosis, from a patient treated with antithyroid drugs. The CDR3 DNA follows: TGTGCCAGCAACCACAAATGGGAGGTTGAAGCTTTCTTT. It codes for CASNHKWEVEAFF.